This record concerns one T cell receptor beta chain sequence. Its specificity is unknown. The data were obtained in a study of cytomegalovirus exposure and HLA in healthy donors. TCRdb's table, derived via immunoSEQ multiplex PCR, lists solely in-frame clones and lacks some. In the table there are around 55,000 clones, approximately 90% of which are singletons. CDR3 length equals 14 residues. The ends were cut back, 4 bases at V and 0 bases at J, with 8 bases in the middle. Germline CDR1 reads MNHEY; CDR2 reads SVGAGI. Broader study findings: Altogether, 160 or so TCR beta chains were recorded as cytomegalovirus-associated. The majority of TCR sequences were rare, yet some public TCRs appeared in many donors. In vitro experiments confirmed that a few CMV-associated chains were specific for CMV antigens.

The sequence derives from a man aged 18 to 29 in good health and CMV-seronegative. The V call is TRBV6-5, the J call TRBJ2-3; a possible D gene is TRBD1 (5 bases). Input material: PBMCs. The CDR3 spells CASSLTVSTDTQYF. CDR3 in DNA: TGTGCCAGCAGTTTGACAGTTAGCACAGATACGCAGTATTTT.